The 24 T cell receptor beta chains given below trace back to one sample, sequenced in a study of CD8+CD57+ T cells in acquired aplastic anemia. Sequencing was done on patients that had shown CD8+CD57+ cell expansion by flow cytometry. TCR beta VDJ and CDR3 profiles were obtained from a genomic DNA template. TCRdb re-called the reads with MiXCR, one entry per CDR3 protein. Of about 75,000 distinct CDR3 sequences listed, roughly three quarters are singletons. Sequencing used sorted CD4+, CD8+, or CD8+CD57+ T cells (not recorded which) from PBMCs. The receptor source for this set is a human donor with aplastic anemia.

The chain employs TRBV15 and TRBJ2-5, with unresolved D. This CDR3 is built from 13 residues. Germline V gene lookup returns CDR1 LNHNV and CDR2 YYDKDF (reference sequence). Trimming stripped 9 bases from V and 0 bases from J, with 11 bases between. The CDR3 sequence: CATTVRYQETQYF. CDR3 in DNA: TGTGCCACTACCGTGAGGTACCAAGAGACCCAGTACTTC. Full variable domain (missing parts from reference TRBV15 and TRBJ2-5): DAMVIQNPRYQVTQFGKPVTLSCSQTLNHNVMYWYQQKSSQAPKLLFHYYDKDFNNEADTPDNFQSRRPNTSFCFLDIRSPGLGDTAMYLCATTVRYQETQYFGPGTRLLVL.

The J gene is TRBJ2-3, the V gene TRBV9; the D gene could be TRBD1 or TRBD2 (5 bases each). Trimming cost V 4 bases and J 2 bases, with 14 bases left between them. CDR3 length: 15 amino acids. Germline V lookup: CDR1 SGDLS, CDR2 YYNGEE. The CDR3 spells CASSLRLGVTDTQYF. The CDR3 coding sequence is TGTGCCAGCAGCTTACGCCTGGGGGTCACAGATACGCAGTATTTT.

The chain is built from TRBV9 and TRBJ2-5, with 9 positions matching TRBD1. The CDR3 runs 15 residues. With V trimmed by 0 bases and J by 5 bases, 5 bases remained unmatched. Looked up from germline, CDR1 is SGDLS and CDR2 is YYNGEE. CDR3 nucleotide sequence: TGTGCCAGCAGCGTAGAAAGCGGGACAGGGGAGACCCAGTACTTC. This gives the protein CASSVESGTGETQYF.

The CDR3 loop reads CASMETPYEQYF. The CDR3 bases are TGTGCCAGCATGGAAACTCCCTACGAGCAGTACTTC. The chain has TRBV6-1 and TRBJ2-7, with D hard to call. Trimming took off 7 bases at V and 2 bases at J, with 9 bases between the two ends. The CDR3 is 12 residues long. Germline values: CDR1 MNHNS, CDR2 SASEGT.

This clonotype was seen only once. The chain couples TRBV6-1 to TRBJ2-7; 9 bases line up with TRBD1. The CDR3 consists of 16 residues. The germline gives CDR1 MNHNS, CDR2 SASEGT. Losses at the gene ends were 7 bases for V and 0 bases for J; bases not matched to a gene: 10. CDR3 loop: CASKIGQGRSSYEQYF. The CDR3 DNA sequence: TGTGCCAGCAAGATCGGACAGGGGAGATCCTCCTACGAGCAGTACTTC.

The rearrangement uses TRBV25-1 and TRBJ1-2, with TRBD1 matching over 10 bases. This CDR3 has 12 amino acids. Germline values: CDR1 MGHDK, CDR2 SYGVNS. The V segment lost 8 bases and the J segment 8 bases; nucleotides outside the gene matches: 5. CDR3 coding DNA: TGTGCCAGCCAAGACAGGGGGCCGGGCTACACCTTC. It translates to CASQDRGPGYTF.

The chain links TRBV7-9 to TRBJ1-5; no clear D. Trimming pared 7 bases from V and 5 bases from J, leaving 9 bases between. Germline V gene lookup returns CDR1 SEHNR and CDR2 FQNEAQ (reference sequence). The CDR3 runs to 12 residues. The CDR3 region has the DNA TGTGCCAGCACCCAAATGGATCAGCCCCAGCATTTT. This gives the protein CASTQMDQPQHF. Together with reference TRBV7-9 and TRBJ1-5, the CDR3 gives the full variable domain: DTGVSQNPRHKITKRGQNVTFRCDPISEHNRLYWYRQTLGQGPEFLTYFQNEAQLEKSRLLSDRFSAERPKGSFSTLEIQRTEQGDSAMYLCASTQMDQPQHFGDGTRLSIL.

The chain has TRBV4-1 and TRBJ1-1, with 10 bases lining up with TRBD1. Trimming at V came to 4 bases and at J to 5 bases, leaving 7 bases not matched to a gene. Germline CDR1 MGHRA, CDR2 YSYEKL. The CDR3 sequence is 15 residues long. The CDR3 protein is CASSPQGQGRTEAFF. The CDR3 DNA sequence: TGCGCCAGCAGCCCTCAGGGACAGGGGAGGACTGAAGCTTTCTTT.

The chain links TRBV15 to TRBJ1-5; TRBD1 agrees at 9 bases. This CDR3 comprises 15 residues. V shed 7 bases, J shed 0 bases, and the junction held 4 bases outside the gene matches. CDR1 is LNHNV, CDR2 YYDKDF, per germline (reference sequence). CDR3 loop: CATTRDRVSNQPQHF. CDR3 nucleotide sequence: TGTGCCACCACCCGGGACAGGGTTAGCAATCAGCCCCAGCATTTT.

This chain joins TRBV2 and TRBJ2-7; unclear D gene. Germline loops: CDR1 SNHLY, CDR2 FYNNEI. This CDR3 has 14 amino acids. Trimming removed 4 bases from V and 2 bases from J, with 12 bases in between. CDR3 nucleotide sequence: TGTGCCAGCAGTGCTAGTTTAGCTGCCTACGAGCAGTACTTC. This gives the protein CASSASLAAYEQYF.

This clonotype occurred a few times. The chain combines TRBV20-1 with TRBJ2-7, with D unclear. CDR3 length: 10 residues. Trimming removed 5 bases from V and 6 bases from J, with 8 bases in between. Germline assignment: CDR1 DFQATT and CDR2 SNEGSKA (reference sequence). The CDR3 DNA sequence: TGCAGTGCTGATTGGGCCGAGCAGTACTTC. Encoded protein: CSADWAEQYF.

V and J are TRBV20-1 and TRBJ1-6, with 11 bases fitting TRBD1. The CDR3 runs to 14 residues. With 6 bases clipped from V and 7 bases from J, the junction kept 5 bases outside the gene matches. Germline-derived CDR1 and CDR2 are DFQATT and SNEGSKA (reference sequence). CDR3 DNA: TGCAGTGCCCGGGACAGGGGGGGAAATTCACCCCTCCACTTT. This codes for CSARDRGGNSPLHF.

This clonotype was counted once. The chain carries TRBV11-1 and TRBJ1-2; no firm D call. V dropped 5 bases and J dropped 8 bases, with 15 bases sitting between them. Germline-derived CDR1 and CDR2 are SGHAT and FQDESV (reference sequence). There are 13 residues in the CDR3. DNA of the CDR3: TGTGCCAGCAGCGCTTATCCGATGGGCGGCTACACCTTC. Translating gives CASSAYPMGGYTF.

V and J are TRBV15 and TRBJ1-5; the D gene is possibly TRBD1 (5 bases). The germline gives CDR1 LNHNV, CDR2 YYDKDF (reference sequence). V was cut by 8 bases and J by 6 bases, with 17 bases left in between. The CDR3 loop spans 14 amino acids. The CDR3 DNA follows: TGTGCCACCGGCGGGGGAGGCGGCCGTCAGCCCCAGCATTTT. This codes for CATGGGGGRQPQHF.

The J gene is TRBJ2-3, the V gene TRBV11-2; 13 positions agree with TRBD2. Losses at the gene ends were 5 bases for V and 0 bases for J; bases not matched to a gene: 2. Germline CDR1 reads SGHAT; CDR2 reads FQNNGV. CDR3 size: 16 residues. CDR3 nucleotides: TGTGCCAGCAGCACGGGACTAGCGGGGAGCACAGATACGCAGTATTTT. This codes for CASSTGLAGSTDTQYF.

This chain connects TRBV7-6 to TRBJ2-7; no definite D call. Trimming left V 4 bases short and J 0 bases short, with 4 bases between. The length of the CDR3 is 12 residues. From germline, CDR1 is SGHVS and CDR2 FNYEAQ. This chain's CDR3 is CASSYSSYEQYF. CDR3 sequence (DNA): TGTGCCAGCAGCTATAGCTCCTACGAGCAGTACTTC.

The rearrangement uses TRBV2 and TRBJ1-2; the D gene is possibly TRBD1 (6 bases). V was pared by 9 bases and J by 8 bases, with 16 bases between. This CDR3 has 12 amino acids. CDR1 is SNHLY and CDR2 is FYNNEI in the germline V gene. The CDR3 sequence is CASSGDLWGYTF. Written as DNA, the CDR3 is TGTGCCAGTTCAGGGGATCTATGGGGCTACACCTTC. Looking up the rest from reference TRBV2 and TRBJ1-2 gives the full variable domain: EPEVTQTPSHQVTQMGQEVILRCVPISNHLYFYWYRQILGQKVEFLVSFYNNEISEKSEIFDDQFSVERPDGSNFTLKIRSTKLEDSAMYFCASSGDLWGYTFGSGTRLTVV.

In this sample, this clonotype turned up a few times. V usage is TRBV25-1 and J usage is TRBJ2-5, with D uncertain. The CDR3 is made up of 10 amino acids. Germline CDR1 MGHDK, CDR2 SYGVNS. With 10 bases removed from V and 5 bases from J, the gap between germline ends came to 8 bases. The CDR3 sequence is CATKWETQYF. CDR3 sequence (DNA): TGTGCCACTAAGTGGGAGACCCAGTACTTC.

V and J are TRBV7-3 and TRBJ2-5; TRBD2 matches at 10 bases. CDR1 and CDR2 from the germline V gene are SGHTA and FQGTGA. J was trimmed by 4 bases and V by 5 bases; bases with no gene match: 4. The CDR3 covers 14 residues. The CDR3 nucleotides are TGTGCCAGCAGCACCGGACTAGCGGTAGAGACCCAGTACTTC. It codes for CASSTGLAVETQYF.

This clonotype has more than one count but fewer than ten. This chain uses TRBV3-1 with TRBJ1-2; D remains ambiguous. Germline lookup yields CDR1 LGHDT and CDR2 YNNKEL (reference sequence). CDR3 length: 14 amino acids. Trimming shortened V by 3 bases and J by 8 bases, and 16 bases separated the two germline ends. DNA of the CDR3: TGTGCCAGCAGCCATGAGTTGGCCTTGGAAGGCTACACCTTC. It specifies CASSHELALEGYTF.

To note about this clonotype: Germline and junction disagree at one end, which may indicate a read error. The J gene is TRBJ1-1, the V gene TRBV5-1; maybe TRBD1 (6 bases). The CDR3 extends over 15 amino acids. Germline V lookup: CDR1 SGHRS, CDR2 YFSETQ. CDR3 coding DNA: TGCGCCAGCAGGTTGGGGGCCAGCATGAACACTGAAACTTTCTTT. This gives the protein CASRLGASMNTETFF. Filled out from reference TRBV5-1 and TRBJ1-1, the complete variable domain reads KAGVTQTPRYLIKTRGQQVTLSCSPISGHRSVSWYQQTPGQGLQFLFEYFSETQRNKGNFPGRFSGRQFSNSRSEMNVSTLELGDSALYLCASRLGASMNTETFFGQGTRLTVV.

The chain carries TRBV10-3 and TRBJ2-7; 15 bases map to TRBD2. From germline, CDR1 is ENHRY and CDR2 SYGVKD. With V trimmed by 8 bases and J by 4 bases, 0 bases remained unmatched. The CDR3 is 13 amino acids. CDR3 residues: CAIGTSGRYEQYF. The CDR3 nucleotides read TGTGCCATCGGGACTAGCGGGAGGTACGAGCAGTACTTC.

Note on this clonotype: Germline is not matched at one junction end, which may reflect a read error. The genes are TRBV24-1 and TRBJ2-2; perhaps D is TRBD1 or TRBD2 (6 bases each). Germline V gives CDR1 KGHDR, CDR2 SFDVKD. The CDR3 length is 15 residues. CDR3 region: CATSDLGGRTGELCF. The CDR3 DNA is TGTGCCACCAGTGATTTGGGGGGGCGCACCGGGGAGCTGTGTTTT.

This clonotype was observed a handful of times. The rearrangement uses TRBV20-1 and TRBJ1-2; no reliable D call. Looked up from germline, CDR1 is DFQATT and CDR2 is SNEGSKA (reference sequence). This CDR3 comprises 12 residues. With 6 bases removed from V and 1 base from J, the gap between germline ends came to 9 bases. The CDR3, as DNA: TGCAGTGCCGCCGACATTAACTATGGCTACACCTTC. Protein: CSAADINYGYTF.